Sequencing of this TCR beta chain was carried out in a study of identical twins. A remark on this clonotype: Antigen unknown.

One entry per CDR3 protein results from TCRdb running MiXCR on the 5' RACE reads. Of hundreds of thousands of distinct CDR3 sequences in the sample, 21% were seen once. Overall study findings and caveats: Out-of-frame beta chain sequences displayed weaker excess sharing between twins. The abundant beta clonotypes from cord blood had fewer insertions, and memory repertoires had none of this.

These data also featured in a second study, about T cells expressing NK-cell markers. According to that study: Of eight sequenced donors, seven were HCMV-seropositive and one HCMV-seronegative. It remained uncertain whether the expanded NKG2C+ T cell clones were specific for HCMV antigens.

The TCR was taken from a woman between 18 and 30 years old in good health. Sequenced material: PBMCs.

The CDR3, as DNA: TGCAGCGTAGGGACTGCCGGGGAGACCCAGTACTTC. Its translation is CSVGTAGETQYF. The gene calls are TRBV29-1 and TRBJ2-5; D is possibly TRBD2 (6 bases). The CDR3 length is 12 residues. V was pared by 6 bases and J by 5 bases, with 13 bases between. Germline CDR1 is SQVTM and CDR2 is ANQGSEA. The full variable domain, rest sourced from reference TRBV29-1 and TRBJ2-5, is SAVISQKPSRDICQRGTSLTIQCQVDSQVTMMFWYRQQPGQSLTLIATANQGSEATYESGFVIDKFPISRPNLTFSTLTVSNMSPEDSSIYLCSVGTAGETQYFGPGTRLLVL.